This TCR beta chain is from a study of blood T cell repertoires in COVID-19. Original data processing: Amplification from reference gene primers served as the basis for estimated nucleated cell counts. Sequencing used immunoSEQ multiplex PCR; TCRdb keeps in-frame clones, though not all of them. The V and J calls and clone size come from that table; D and trimming were worked out from the DNA. This table holds some 97,000 clones, approximately 80% found once. Between the trimmed V and J ends, which lost 2 bases and 0 bases, there was a span of 11 bases. Germline V lookup: CDR1 SEHNR, CDR2 FQNEAQ (reference sequence). CDR3 size: 16 residues.

This receptor was obtained from a man in his forties or fifties with active or convalescent COVID-19. The V and J genes are TRBV7-9 and TRBJ2-1, with D perhaps matching TRBD2 (6 bases). Material for sequencing was peripheral blood. The CDR3 DNA reads as TGTGCCAGCAGCTTATCGGCGGGACCCTCCTACAATGAGCAGTTCTTC. Translating it yields CASSLSAGPSYNEQFF.